This T cell receptor (beta chain) was recorded in a study of cytomegalovirus exposure and HLA in healthy donors (dated by TCRdb to 2016 to 2017). With regard to the full study: An earlier analysis of approximately 640 of the donors reported roughly 270 Gb of sequence data and approximately 110 million unique TCR beta sequences from some 180 million T cells. A later genetic analysis used genome-wide SNP genotypes for about 65% of the 666 donors, treating that subset as a discovery cohort. The study aimed to test whether cataloging public T cell receptors could reveal signatures of past pathogen exposure. Every discovery cohort repertoire had been produced on one sequencing platform. Roughly 300 gigabases of sequencing data and 75 million to 85 million unique TCR sequences made up an early release that covered roughly 670 HLA-typed donors. Among over 350 genotyped donors of the cohort, an average of about 240,000 unique TCR beta nucleotide sequences were sequenced per donor, around 20% of them non-productive. A later analysis re-analyzed previously published TCR beta repertoires from roughly 630 donors and added high-resolution HLA genotyping to study TCR occurrence patterns. Five DR-DQ haplotypes were handled as single units for association and clustering, since linkage in the cohort was strong. Besides the first cohort of roughly 700 subjects, a separate validation cohort made up of 95 to 150 different subjects was used. Typing coverage differed by locus: A, B, C, DRB1 and DQB1 were typed in roughly 620-630 donors, DQA1 in 522, DPA1 in 600 to 610, and DPB1 in roughly 470. Donor age, sex, ethnicity and CMV serostatus were compiled alongside the repertoire data. HLA typing covered class I and class II loci at four-digit resolution. The genetic ancestry cluster associated with self-reported Caucasian donors included 65% to 90% of the 300 to 450 genotyped donors. The study used immunosequencing to profile the T cell repertoires of several hundred subjects and linked those repertoires to cytomegalovirus serostatus. To predict cytomegalovirus infection status, the study brought together high-throughput TCR immunosequencing, statistical association of individual TCRs with disease status, and machine learning. The later analysis used no new phenotypic data to find candidate immune exposures, relying instead on TCR beta sequences and their occurrence across donors. An earlier analysis of some 500 of the donors used high-throughput TCR beta sequencing to judge whether each TCR beta V gene segment behaved as functional or pseudogenic.

Overall results and qualifications from the work: In this cohort, only TCR beta chains were sequenced, and detectable features were limited by the absence of alpha or paired-chain data. Seventeen rarely observed V segments, including chromosome 9 orphons, were excluded from the earlier analysis of just under 600 of the donors because counts were too low. V-gene and J-gene trimming of TCR beta chains was associated with a missense DCLRE1C variant in a later genetic analysis, and the association was replicated in an independent cohort. In both the original and validation cohorts, the classifier was reported to diagnose cytomegalovirus status with high specificity and sensitivity. Most CMV-associated TCR beta chains appeared to be HLA-restricted in a later analysis, and the HLA associations seemed to be driven largely by CMV exposure. At a false discovery rate of 0.05, a later analysis linked 16,951 TCR beta sequences to specific HLA alleles. Three of the identified cytomegalovirus-associated TCR beta chains were confirmed in vitro to be specific for cytomegalovirus antigens. Most TCR sequences were observed very rarely across donors, whereas some public TCRs were present in many individuals. In the study, some 160 TCR beta chains were listed as associated with cytomegalovirus. Compared with equally common non-associated chains, HLA-associated TCR beta chains in a later analysis were more clonally expanded and had lower generation probabilities. In an earlier analysis of under 600 of the donors, most TCR beta V segments were observed in productive rearrangements about 87% or about 30% of the time, broadly matching IMGT annotations. In a later genetic analysis, fewer N-insertions in productive TCRs were reported among donors in an Asian-associated ancestry cluster than the roughly 700-donor mean. When HLA alleles, especially DR and DQ, strongly co-occurred, TCR associations were difficult to assign to individual alleles. CMV serostatus was the only immune exposure information available for the cohort. The authors suggested that the approach could potentially be generalized to other disease states and immunological phenotypes. A group of highly shared sequence variants was considered likely to be a technical artifact of the sequencing pipeline. Roughly uniform sequencing depth across donors was assumed in presence/absence analyses, although this assumption may not hold. Linkage disequilibrium might explain the correlated functional status among segregating V segments, but an unknown experimental factor could not be excluded. In a later analysis, several top co-occurrence clusters were reported to appear linked to parvovirus B19, influenza, CMV and Epstein-Barr virus. HLA typing was unavailable for some donors at each locus, so association tests used only the typed subset. In a later analysis, TCR association rates were found to vary across HLA loci, with the most associated TCRs seen for DRB1 alleles and the fewest for HLA-C alleles. A further reported finding was that TCR beta sequences accurately predicted the HLA-A and HLA-B alleles for most subjects in the first cohort.

The library was made by the immunoSEQ multiplex PCR assay. A mixture of 60 forward primers for TCR Vbeta segments and 13 reverse primers for TCR Jbeta segments was used in the multiplex PCR. The CDR3 region of rearranged TCR beta genes was amplified from genomic DNA by a multiplex PCR assay. The Illumina HiSeq System was used to sequence the amplified TCR beta libraries as 87-base-pair reads. Under the source paper's analysis protocol: A later analysis counted 75 million to 100 million unique TCR beta chains across the 600 to 850 repertoires, and around 12 million of these chains were shared by at least two donors. Raw reads were error-corrected and collapsed into unique sequences by a nearest-neighbor algorithm in which closely related sequences were merged to remove PCR and sequencing errors. CDR3 sequences were aligned to IMGT reference sequences to assign V, D and J gene segments. For a sequence to be retained, a match of at least six nucleotides was required to both a V gene segment and a J gene segment. A rearrangement counted as productive if the CDR3 had no stop codons and remained in frame with V and J, and every other rearrangement counted as non-productive. Following IMGT convention, CDR3 was defined as the stretch from the second conserved V-encoded cysteine to the conserved J-encoded phenylalanine. The earlier analysis of approximately 590 of the donors excluded any sequence lacking an unambiguous match to a single V gene segment. An earlier analysis of 587 of the donors classified V segments as functional when productive rearrangements were above 56.7% and as segregating when the standard deviation between donors was above 5%. To diagnose cytomegalovirus status from the catalog of TCR beta chain sequences, a statistical classification framework was built. In a later analysis, V and J genes were assigned by comparing TCR nucleotide sequences against IMGT/GENE-DB human TR gene sequences. A later analysis assigned CDR3 sequences and most-parsimonious VDJ recombination scenarios with the TCRdist pipeline. A later analysis defined each TCR beta chain by its CDR3 amino acid sequence plus V-gene family, and excluded reads lacking a unique V-gene family. A later analysis removed 500 to 650 highly shared, low-generation-probability nucleotide sequences to deal with suspected cross-contamination and a sequencing artifact. In a later analysis, a clonal expansion index for each public chain was calculated from normalized within-repertoire ranks of inferred template counts. A later analysis computed generation probabilities with a VDJ recombination model fitted to out-of-frame rearrangements, and checked the results against IGoR. Hypergeometric tests were used in a later analysis to score TCR-TCR, TCR-HLA and TCR-CMV co-occurrence, with a repertoire-size bias correction applied to the TCR pairs. To estimate false discovery rates, a later analysis permuted the HLA or CMV assignments 20 times. In a later analysis, co-occurring TCRs were grouped using DBSCAN, and TCRdist sequence similarity was added for clustering within HLA-allele-positive subsets. For co-occurrence clustering, repertoires with fewer than 30,000 or more than 120,000 public chains were excluded, along with roughly 5 repertoires with anomalous nucleotide sharing. The table was pulled from immuneACCESS by TCRdb, which kept in-frame rearrangements only. Such tables lose some clones; where checked, under half of the loss comes from unresolved V genes, and the rest has no known cause. V, J and clone size are taken as reported in that table, and D and trimming were inferred from the DNA itself. The sample table holds about 98,000 clones, of which under 80% were seen once. The ten largest clones add up to roughly 8% of the sample.

On this clone: The antigen it binds to is not known. Base qualities are missing; no much larger clone stands one base away.

The cohort consisted of 670 or so healthy bone marrow donors. At the time of sampling, all cohort members were nominally healthy, though unrecorded immune exposures were likely present. CMV serostatus was recorded as positive for 250 to 300 and negative for 352 of the 666 cohort members, whereas no CMV serostatus was recorded for the donor in question. Each donor provided a peripheral blood sample, and peripheral blood mononuclear cells were used for TCR beta sequencing. Genomic DNA extraction from the blood cell samples was performed with the Qiagen DNeasy Blood Extraction Kit. The clonotype originates from a human donor in good health. The sample was PBMCs.

The CDR3 has the sequence CASSLAVSGSGYEQYF. The DNA sequence is given as TGTGCCAGCAGCTTAGCAGTTAGCGGGAGCGGTTACGAGCAGTACTTC. The rearrangement joined TRBV13 to TRBJ2-7; 9 of the junction bases match TRBD2. The germline V gene encodes CDR1 PRHDT and CDR2 FYEKMQ (reference sequence). Unmatched junction bases come to 8, with V trimmed by 1 base and J by 4 bases. Counted from cysteine to phenylalanine, this CDR3 has 16 amino acids. Only the CDR3 region is kept as DNA, spanning 48 bases read in frame from base 1.